These 4 T cell receptor beta chains were sequenced from one sample in a study of T cells in Graves' hyperthyroidism and ophthalmopathy. RNA transcripts yielded amplified TCR beta CDR3 regions. First-round RT-PCR targeting the TCR CDR3 was performed with the HTBI primer set. MiXCR, applied by TCRdb to the multiplex PCR reads, yields one record per CDR3 protein. The sample lists about 320,000 distinct CDR3 sequences, approximately 15% seen once, with approximately 31% in the top ten. Specimen: blood. These receptor sequences come from a man younger than 45 with Graves' hyperthyroidism.

The J gene is TRBJ1-1, the V gene TRBV12-3 or TRBV12-4; tentatively, D is TRBD1 (6 bases). This CDR3 comprises 15 residues. Trimming took off 0 bases at V and 3 bases at J, with 11 bases between the two ends. The CDR3 DNA follows: TGTGCCAGCAGTTTAGCTCAGGGGAGTTACACTGAAGCTTTCTTT. Translated, it gives CASSLAQGSYTEAFF.

The rearrangement uses TRBV6-1 and TRBJ2-1; D call uncertain. Germline loops: CDR1 MNHNS, CDR2 SASEGT. The CDR3 consists of 15 residues. The V gene lost 3 bases and the J gene lost 12 bases, with 21 bases spanning the gap. The CDR3 DNA reads TGTGCCAGCAGTGAGGGTCCTTGGCTGCGACCAGCGCAGTTCTTC. As protein: CASSEGPWLRPAQFF.

The sample holds a few counts of this clonotype. The V and J genes are TRBV20-1 and TRBJ2-7; the D is unclear. The CDR3 covers 11 residues. The V gene lost 6 bases and the J gene lost 6 bases, with 12 bases spanning the gap. Germline loops: CDR1 DFQATT, CDR2 SNEGSKA (reference sequence). CDR3 in DNA: TGCAGTGCCCCTCTAAACCCCGAGCAGTACTTC. Translation: CSAPLNPEQYF.

The table lists this clonotype with a few counts. The chain carries TRBV9 and TRBJ2-1; the match to TRBD2 covers 8 bases. The CDR3 loop spans 16 amino acids. CDR1 is SGDLS and CDR2 is YYNGEE in the germline V gene. After removal of 4 bases from V and 9 bases from J, the junction contained 15 bases not matched to a gene. CDR3 in amino acids: CASSSTGTSTFGEQFF. In DNA, the CDR3 is TGTGCCAGCAGCTCCACCGGGACTAGTACGTTCGGTGAGCAGTTCTTC.